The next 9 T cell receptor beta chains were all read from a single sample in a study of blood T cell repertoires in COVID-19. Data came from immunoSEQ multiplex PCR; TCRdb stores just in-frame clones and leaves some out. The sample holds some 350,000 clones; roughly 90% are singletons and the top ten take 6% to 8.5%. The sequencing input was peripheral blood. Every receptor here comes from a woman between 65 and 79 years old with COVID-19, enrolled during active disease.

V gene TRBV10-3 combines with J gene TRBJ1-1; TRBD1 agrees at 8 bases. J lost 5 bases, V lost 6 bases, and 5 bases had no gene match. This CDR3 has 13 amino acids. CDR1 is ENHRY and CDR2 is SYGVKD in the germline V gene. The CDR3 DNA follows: TGTGCCATCAGCAAGGGACAGGCGACTGAAGCTTTCTTT. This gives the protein CAISKGQATEAFF.

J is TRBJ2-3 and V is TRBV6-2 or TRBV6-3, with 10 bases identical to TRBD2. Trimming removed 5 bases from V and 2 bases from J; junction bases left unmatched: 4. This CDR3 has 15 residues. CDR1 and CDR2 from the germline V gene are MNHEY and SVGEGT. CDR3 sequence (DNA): TGTGCCAGCAGTATAGCGGGGGGCCCCACAGATACGCAGTATTTT. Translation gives CASSIAGGPTDTQYF.

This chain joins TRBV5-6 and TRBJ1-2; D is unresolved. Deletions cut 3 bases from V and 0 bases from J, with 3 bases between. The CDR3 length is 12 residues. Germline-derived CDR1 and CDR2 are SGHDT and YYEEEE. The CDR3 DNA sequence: TGTGCCAGCAGCTCCTCTAACTATGGCTACACCTTC. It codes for CASSSSNYGYTF.

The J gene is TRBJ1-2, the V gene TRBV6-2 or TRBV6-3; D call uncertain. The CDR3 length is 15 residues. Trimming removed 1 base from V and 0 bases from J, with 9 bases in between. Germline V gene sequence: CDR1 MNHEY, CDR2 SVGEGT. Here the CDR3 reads CASSYWASSNYGYTF. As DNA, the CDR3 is TGTGCCAGCAGTTACTGGGCCAGCTCTAACTATGGCTACACCTTC.

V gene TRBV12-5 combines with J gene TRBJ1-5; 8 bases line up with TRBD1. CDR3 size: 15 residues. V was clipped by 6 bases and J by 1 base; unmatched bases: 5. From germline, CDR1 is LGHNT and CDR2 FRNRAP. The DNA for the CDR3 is TGTGCTAGTGGCCTCACAGGGGGGAGCAATCAGCCCCAGCATTTT. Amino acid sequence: CASGLTGGSNQPQHF.

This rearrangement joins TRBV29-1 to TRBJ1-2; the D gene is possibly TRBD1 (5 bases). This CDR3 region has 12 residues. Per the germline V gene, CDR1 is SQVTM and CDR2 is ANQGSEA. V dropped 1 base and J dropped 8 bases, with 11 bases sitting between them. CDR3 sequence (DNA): TGCAGCGTTGAAGTAGCGGGGGGAGGCTACACCTTC. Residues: CSVEVAGGGYTF.

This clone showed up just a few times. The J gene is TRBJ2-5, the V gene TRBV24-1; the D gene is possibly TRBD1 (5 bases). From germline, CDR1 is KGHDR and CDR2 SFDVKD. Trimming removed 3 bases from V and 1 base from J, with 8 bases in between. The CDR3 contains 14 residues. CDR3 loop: CATSDHRIQETQYF. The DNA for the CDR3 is TGTGCCACCAGTGATCACAGGATCCAAGAGACCCAGTACTTC.

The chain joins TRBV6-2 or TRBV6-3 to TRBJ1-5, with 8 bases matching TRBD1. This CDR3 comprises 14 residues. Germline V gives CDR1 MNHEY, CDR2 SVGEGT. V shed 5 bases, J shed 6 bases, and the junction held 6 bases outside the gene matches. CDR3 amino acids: CASSNGQGLQPQHF. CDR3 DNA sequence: TGTGCCAGCAGTAACGGACAGGGACTTCAGCCCCAGCATTTT.

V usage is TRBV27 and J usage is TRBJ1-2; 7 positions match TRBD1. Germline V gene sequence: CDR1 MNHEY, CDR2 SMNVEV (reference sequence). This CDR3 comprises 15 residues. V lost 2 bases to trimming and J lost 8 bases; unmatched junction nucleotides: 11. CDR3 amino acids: CASSLNNRGIGGYTF. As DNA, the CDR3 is TGTGCCAGCAGTTTAAATAACAGGGGTATAGGGGGCTACACCTTC.